What follows are 14 T cell receptor beta chains derived from one specimen sequenced in a study of T cell repertoires in cytomegalovirus infection. These receptors are not linked to any known antigen. TCRdb re-called the reads through MiXCR, storing one row per CDR3 protein. The data contain roughly 350,000 distinct CDR3 sequences, about 32% of them seen just once; the ten biggest clones take up approximately 13%. The sequenced sample was cultured PBMCs, obtained from culture after CMV antigen stimulation. The origin of the receptors is a human donor in good health (CMV status not recorded). Some clones in this sample may be carry-over from other donors' samples.

This clonotype was found a few times. V usage is TRBV4-2 and J usage is TRBJ2-5; 12 nucleotides match TRBD2. The CDR3 totals 17 residues. Trimming removed 1 base from V and 2 bases from J; junction bases left unmatched: 5. Germline V gives CDR1 LGHNA, CDR2 YNFKEQ. The CDR3 coding sequence is TGTGCCAGCAGCCAAGTAGGGCTAGCGGGAGGGCAAGAGACCCAGTACTTC. Its protein product is CASSQVGLAGGQETQYF.

The chain carries TRBV5-1 and TRBJ2-6; a weak D match, TRBD2 (6 bases). Germline lookup yields CDR1 SGHRS and CDR2 YFSETQ. The CDR3 is made up of 18 amino acids. V was trimmed by 2 bases and J by 0 bases, leaving 15 bases between them. The DNA of the CDR3 is TGCGCCAGCAGCTTCTGGGGGGAAGCAAGCTCTGGGGCCAACGTCCTGACTTTC. As protein: CASSFWGEASSGANVLTF. The variable domain in full, completed from reference TRBV5-1 and TRBJ2-6, reads KAGVTQTPRYLIKTRGQQVTLSCSPISGHRSVSWYQQTPGQGLQFLFEYFSETQRNKGNFPGRFSGRQFSNSRSEMNVSTLELGDSALYLCASSFWGEASSGANVLTFGAGSRLTVL.

CDR3 DNA: TGCAGTGTCCCGGGACTTGACTCCTACGAGCAGTACTTC. Translation gives CSVPGLDSYEQYF. The gene calls are TRBV20-1 and TRBJ2-7; D perhaps matches TRBD2 (6 bases). Per the germline V gene, CDR1 is DFQATT and CDR2 is SNEGSKA (reference sequence). The CDR3 is 13 residues long. Trimming pared 7 bases from V and 0 bases from J, leaving 13 bases between.

The sample holds one count of this clonotype. The V gene is TRBV10-3, the J gene TRBJ1-1; no definite D call. This CDR3 is built from 13 residues. Germline CDR1 reads ENHRY; CDR2 reads SYGVKD. V was cut by 3 bases and J by 7 bases, with 12 bases left in between. CDR3 sequence reads: CAISDDGTFEAFF. The CDR3 DNA is TGTGCCATCAGTGACGACGGTACTTTTGAAGCTTTCTTT.

The chain couples TRBV12-3 or TRBV12-4 to TRBJ1-1; tentatively, D is TRBD1 (5 bases). There are 13 residues in the CDR3. V dropped 3 bases and J dropped 6 bases, with 11 bases sitting between them. CDR3 coding DNA: TGTGCCAGCAGTTTCCAGGGCAACCCTGAAGCTTTCTTT. Encoded protein: CASSFQGNPEAFF.

This clonotype was recorded a few times. This chain joins TRBV11-2 and TRBJ1-2; perhaps TRBD1 as D (6 bases). This CDR3 region has 14 residues. V was pared by 4 bases and J by 6 bases, with 15 bases between. In germline, CDR1 is SGHAT, CDR2 FQNNGV. This CDR3 reads CASSSVAGGDGYTF. CDR3 bases: TGTGCCAGCAGCTCCGTAGCCGGGGGCGATGGCTACACCTTC.

V and J are TRBV7-4 and TRBJ2-1, with 11 bases that match TRBD2. Per germline, CDR1 SGHVT and CDR2 SQSDAQ. The CDR3 has 18 residues. J lost 0 bases, V lost 5 bases, and 9 bases had no gene match. The CDR3: CASSLGVAGGPSYNEQFF. The DNA of the CDR3 is TGTGCCAGCAGCCTGGGAGTAGCGGGAGGGCCCTCCTACAATGAGCAGTTCTTC.

The chain combines TRBV7-6 with TRBJ2-5; D gene ambiguous. This CDR3 is built from 13 residues. CDR1 and CDR2 from the germline V gene are SGHVS and FNYEAQ. Trimming left V 1 base short and J 5 bases short, with 8 bases between. The CDR3 bases are TGTGCCAGCAGCTTAGGAGTTTTGGAGACCCAGTACTTC. It yields the protein CASSLGVLETQYF.

This clonotype turned up a few times. The DNA of the CDR3 is TGTGCCAGCAGAGGGACTCCTTATGGCTACACCTTC. This codes for CASRGTPYGYTF. The J gene is TRBJ1-2, the V gene TRBV2, with D possibly matching TRBD1 (5 bases). CDR3 length: 12 amino acids. V was cut by 6 bases and J by 5 bases, with 10 bases left in between. The germline V gene has CDR1 SNHLY and CDR2 FYNNEI. Full variable domain (remainder filled in from reference TRBV2 and TRBJ1-2): EPEVTQTPSHQVTQMGQEVILRCVPISNHLYFYWYRQILGQKVEFLVSFYNNEISEKSEIFDDQFSVERPDGSNFTLKIRSTKLEDSAMYFCASRGTPYGYTFGSGTRLTVV.

The chain links TRBV20-1 to TRBJ2-2, with 8 nucleotides matching TRBD1. V was pared by 1 base and J by 2 bases, with 3 bases of the junction left unmatched. The germline V gene encodes CDR1 DFQATT and CDR2 SNEGSKA (reference sequence). This CDR3 has 15 amino acids. CDR3 loop: CSARVRGPNTGELFF. CDR3 sequence (DNA): TGCAGTGCTAGAGTCAGGGGGCCCAACACCGGGGAGCTGTTTTTT.

This clonotype has a single count. J is TRBJ2-5 and V is TRBV6-1, with D perhaps TRBD1 (6 bases). CDR1 and CDR2 from the germline V gene are MNHNS and SASEGT. CDR3 length: 16 amino acids. Deletions cut 4 bases from V and 5 bases from J, with 20 bases between. CDR3 nucleotide sequence: TGTGCCAGCAGTGCCCGTGGGACATCTTTAGGGGAGACCCAGTACTTC. This codes for CASSARGTSLGETQYF.

This clonotype was observed a few times. The chain combines TRBV7-2 with TRBJ1-6, with a possible D match to TRBD1 (5 bases). Trimming left V 1 base short and J 6 bases short, with 7 bases between. The germline gives CDR1 SGHTA, CDR2 FQGNSA. The CDR3 length is 14 residues. Here the CDR3 DNA reads TGTGCCAGCAGCTTAGGACAGCTTAATTCACCCCTCCACTTT. The encoded protein is CASSLGQLNSPLHF.

The chain has TRBV7-8 and TRBJ1-4; D ambiguous. With 4 bases removed from V and 0 bases from J, the gap between germline ends came to 12 bases. The CDR3 sequence is 16 residues long. Germline CDR1 is SGHVS and CDR2 is FQNEAQ. CDR3 DNA sequence: TGTGCCAGCAGCTCAATCAAGCACTCAACTAATGAAAAACTGTTTTTT. Residues: CASSSIKHSTNEKLFF.

This sequence joins TRBV12-3 or TRBV12-4 and TRBJ2-5, with D possibly matching TRBD2 (6 bases). V was trimmed by 6 bases and J by 5 bases, leaving 13 bases between them. The CDR3 spans 13 residues. This CDR3 reads CASRPGTLETQYF. The CDR3, as DNA: TGTGCCAGCAGACCCGGGACTTTGGAGACCCAGTACTTC.